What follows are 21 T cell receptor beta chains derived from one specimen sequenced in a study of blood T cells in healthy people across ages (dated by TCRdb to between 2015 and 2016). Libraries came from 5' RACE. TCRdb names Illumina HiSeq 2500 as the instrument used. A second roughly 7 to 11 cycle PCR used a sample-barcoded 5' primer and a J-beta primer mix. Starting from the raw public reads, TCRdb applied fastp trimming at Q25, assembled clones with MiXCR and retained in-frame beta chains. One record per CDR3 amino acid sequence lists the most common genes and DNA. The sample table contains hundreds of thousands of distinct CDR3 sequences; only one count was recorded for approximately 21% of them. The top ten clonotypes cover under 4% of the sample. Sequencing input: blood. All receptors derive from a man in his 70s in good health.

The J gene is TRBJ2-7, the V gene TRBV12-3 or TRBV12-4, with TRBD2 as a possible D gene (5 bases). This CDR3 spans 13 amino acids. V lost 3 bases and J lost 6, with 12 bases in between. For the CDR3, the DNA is TGTGCCAGCAGTTTCGGCGGGTCCGGCGAGCAGTACTTC. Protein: CASSFGGSGEQYF.

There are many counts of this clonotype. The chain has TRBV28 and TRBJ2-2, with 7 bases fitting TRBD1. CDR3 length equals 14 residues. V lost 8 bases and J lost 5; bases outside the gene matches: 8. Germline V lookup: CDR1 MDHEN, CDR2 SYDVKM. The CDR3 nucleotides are TGTGCCAGCGCTGGGACAGCCCTTACCGGGGAGCTGTTTTTT. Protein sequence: CASAGTALTGELFF. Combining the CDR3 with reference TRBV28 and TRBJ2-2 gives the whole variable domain DVKVTQSSRYLVKRTGEKVFLECVQDMDHENMFWYRQDPGLGLRLIYFSYDVKMKEKGDIPEGYSVSREKKERFSLILESASTNQTSMYLCASAGTALTGELFFGEGSRLTVL.

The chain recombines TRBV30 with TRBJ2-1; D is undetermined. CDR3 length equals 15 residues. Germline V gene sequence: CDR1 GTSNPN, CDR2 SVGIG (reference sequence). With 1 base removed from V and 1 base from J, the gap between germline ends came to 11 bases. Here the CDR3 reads CAWSGRNTSYNEQFF. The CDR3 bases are TGTGCCTGGAGTGGCCGGAATACTTCCTACAATGAGCAGTTCTTC.

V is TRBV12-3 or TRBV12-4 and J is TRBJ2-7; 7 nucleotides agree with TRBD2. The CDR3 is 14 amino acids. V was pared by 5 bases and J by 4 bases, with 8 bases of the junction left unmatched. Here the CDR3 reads CASSPGLDQYEQYF. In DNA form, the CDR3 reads TGTGCCAGCAGTCCCGGACTAGACCAATACGAGCAGTACTTC.

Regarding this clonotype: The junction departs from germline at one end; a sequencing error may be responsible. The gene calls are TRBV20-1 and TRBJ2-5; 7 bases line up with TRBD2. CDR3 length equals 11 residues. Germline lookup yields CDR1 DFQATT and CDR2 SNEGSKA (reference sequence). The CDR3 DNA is TGCAGTGCTACCGGGACTACGACGACTCATTTC. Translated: CSATGTTTTHF.

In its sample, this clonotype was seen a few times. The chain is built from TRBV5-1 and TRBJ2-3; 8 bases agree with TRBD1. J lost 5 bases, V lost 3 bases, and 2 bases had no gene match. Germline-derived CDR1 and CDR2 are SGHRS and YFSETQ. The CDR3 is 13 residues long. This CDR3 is CASSSDREDTQYF. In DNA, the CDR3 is TGCGCCAGCAGCTCGGACAGGGAAGATACGCAGTATTTT.

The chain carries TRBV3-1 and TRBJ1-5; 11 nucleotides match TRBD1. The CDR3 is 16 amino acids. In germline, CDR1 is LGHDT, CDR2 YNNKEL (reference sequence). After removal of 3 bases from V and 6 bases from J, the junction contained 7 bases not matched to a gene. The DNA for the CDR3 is TGTGCCAGCAGCCAGGCCGGGACAGGGGGTTTTCAGCCCCAGCATTTT. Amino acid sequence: CASSQAGTGGFQPQHF.

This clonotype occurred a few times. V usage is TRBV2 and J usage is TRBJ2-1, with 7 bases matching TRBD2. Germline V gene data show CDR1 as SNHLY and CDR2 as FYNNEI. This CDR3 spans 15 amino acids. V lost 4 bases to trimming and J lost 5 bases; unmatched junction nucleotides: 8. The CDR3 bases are TGTGCCAGCAGTGCATCGGGGGGACCAAACAATGAGCAGTTCTTC. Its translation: CASSASGGPNNEQFF.

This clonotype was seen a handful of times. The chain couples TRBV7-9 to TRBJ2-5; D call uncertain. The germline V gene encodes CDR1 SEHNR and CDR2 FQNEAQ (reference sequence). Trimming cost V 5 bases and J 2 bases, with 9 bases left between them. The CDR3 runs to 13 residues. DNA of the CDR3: TGTGCCAGCAGCCGAGTTGTTCAAGAGACCCAGTACTTC. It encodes CASSRVVQETQYF.

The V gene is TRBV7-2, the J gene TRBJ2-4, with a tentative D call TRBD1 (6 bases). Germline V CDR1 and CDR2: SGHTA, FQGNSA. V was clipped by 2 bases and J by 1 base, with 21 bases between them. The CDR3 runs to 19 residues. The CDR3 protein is CASSLWQGTSNEAKNIQYF. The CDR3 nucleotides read TGTGCCAGCAGCTTATGGCAGGGGACGAGTAATGAGGCCAAAAACATTCAGTACTTC. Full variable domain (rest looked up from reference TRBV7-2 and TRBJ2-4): GAGVSQSPSNKVTEKGKDVELRCDPISGHTALYWYRQSLGQGLEFLIYFQGNSAPDKSGLPSDRFSAERTGGSVSTLTIQRTQQEDSAVYLCASSLWQGTSNEAKNIQYFGAGTRLSVL.

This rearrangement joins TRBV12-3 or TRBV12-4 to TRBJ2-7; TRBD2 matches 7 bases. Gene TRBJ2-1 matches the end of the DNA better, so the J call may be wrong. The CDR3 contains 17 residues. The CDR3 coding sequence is TGTGCCAGCAGTCCTTCCCCGGGACTACAGTTCTACAATGAGCAGTTCTTC. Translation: CASSPSPGLQFYNEQFF.

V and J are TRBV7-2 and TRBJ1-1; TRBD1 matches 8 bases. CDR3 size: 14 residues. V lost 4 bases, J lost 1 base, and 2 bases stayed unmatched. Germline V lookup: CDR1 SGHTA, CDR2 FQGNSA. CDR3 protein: CASSSTGGNTEAFF. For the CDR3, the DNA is TGTGCCAGCAGCTCAACAGGGGGGAACACTGAAGCTTTCTTT. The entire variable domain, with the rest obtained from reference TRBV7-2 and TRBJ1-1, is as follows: GAGVSQSPSNKVTEKGKDVELRCDPISGHTALYWYRQSLGQGLEFLIYFQGNSAPDKSGLPSDRFSAERTGGSVSTLTIQRTQQEDSAVYLCASSSTGGNTEAFFGQGTRLTVV.

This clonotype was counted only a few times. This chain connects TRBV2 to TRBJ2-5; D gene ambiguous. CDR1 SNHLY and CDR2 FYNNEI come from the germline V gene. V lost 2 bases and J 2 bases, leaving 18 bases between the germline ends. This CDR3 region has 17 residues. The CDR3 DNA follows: TGTGCCAGCAGTGAACTTTTTCGCAGGAGAAGTCAAGAGACCCAGTACTTC. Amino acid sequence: CASSELFRRRSQETQYF.

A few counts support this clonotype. The CDR3 DNA reads as TGTGCCAGCAGCGCCGCGGGACGGAACAATGAGCAGTTCTTC. As protein: CASSAAGRNNEQFF. The V call is TRBV9, the J call TRBJ2-1; D may be TRBD2 (6 bases). Between the trimmed V and J ends, which lost 3 bases and 5 bases, there was a span of 12 bases. Per the germline V gene, CDR1 is SGDLS and CDR2 is YYNGEE. This CDR3 spans 14 amino acids.

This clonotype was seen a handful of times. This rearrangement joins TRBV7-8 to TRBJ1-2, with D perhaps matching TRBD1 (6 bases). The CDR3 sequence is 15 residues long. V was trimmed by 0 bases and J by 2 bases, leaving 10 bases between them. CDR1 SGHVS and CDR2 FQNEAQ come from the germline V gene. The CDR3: CASSLAQGQNYGYTF. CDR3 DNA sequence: TGTGCCAGCAGCTTAGCGCAAGGACAGAACTATGGCTACACCTTC.

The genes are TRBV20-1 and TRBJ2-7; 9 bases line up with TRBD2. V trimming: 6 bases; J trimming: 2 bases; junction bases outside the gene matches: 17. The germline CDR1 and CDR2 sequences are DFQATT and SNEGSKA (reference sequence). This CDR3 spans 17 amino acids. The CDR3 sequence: CSAKKELAGLRTYEQYF. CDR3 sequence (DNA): TGCAGTGCAAAAAAGGAACTAGCGGGCTTGAGAACCTACGAGCAGTACTTC.

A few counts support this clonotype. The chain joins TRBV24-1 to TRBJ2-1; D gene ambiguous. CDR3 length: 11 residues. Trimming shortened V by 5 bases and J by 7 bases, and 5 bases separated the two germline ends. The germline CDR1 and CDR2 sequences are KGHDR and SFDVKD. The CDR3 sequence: CATSVQNEQFF. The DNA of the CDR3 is TGTGCCACCAGTGTTCAGAATGAGCAGTTCTTC.

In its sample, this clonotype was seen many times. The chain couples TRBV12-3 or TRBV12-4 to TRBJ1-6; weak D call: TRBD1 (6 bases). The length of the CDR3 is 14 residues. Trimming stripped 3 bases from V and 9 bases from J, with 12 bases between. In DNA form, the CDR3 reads TGTGCCAGCAGTTTGGGGGCGCTAAGTTCACCCCTCCACTTT. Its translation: CASSLGALSSPLHF.

The CDR3, as DNA: TGTGCCAGCAGATACGGGGGGAACACTGAAGCTTTCTTT. Translating it yields CASRYGGNTEAFF. The chain is built from TRBV12-3 or TRBV12-4 and TRBJ1-1; tentative D call: TRBD1 (5 bases). This CDR3 comprises 13 residues. V was pared by 6 bases and J by 1 base, with 9 bases between.

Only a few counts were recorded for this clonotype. The CDR3 DNA sequence: TGCAGCGTTGCAGGGCGGCGGGAGCACAATGAGCAGTTCTTC. It codes for CSVAGRREHNEQFF. The chain recombines TRBV29-1 with TRBJ2-1; 7 bases align to TRBD2. Germline lookup yields CDR1 SQVTM and CDR2 ANQGSEA. The V and J ends lost 4 bases and 5 bases, in that order; junction bases with no gene match: 8. This CDR3 is built from 14 residues.

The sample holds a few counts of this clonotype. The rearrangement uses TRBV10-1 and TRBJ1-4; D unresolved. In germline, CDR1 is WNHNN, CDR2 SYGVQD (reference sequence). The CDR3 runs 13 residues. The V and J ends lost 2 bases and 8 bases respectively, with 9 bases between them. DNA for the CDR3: TGCGCCAGCAGTGAGGGGGTTGCAGAAAAACTGTTTTTT. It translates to CASSEGVAEKLFF.